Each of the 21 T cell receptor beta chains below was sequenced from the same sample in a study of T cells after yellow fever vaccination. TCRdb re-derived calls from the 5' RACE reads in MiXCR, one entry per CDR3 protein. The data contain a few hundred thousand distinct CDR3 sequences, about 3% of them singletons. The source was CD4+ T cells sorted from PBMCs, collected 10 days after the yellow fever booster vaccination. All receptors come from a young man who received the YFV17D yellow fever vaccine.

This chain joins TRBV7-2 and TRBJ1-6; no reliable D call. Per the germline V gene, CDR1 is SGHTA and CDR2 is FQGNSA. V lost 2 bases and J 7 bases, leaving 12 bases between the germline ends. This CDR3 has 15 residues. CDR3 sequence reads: CASSLSGRTNSPLHF. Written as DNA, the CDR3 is TGTGCCAGCAGCTTAAGTGGGCGGACCAATTCACCCCTCCACTTT.

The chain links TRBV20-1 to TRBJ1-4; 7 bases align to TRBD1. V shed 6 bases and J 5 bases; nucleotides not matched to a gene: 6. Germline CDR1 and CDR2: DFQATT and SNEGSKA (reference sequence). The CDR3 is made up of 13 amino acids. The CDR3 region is CSANRGRNEKLFF. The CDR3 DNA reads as TGCAGTGCCAACAGGGGTCGCAATGAAAAACTGTTTTTT.

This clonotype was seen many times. CDR3: CASSSLGYGYTF. Written as DNA, the CDR3 is TGTGCCAGCAGCTCTCTCGGCTATGGCTACACCTTC. This chain connects TRBV7-9 to TRBJ1-2; D unclear. CDR3 length: 12 amino acids. Germline CDR1 SEHNR, CDR2 FQNEAQ (reference sequence). Trimming removed 4 bases at V and 4 bases at J, with 7 bases between.

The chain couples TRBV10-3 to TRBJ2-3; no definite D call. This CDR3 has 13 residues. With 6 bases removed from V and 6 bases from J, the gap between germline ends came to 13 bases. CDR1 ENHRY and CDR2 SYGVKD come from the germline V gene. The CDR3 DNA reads TGTGCCATCAGCACCGGGCCCCGGGATACGCAGTATTTT. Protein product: CAISTGPRDTQYF.

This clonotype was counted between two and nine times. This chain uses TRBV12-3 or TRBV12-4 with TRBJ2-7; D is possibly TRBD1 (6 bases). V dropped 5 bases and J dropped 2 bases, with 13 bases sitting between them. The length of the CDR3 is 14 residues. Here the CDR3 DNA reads TGTGCCAGCAGTCCCCACAAGGGGGCCTACGAGCAGTACTTC. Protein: CASSPHKGAYEQYF.

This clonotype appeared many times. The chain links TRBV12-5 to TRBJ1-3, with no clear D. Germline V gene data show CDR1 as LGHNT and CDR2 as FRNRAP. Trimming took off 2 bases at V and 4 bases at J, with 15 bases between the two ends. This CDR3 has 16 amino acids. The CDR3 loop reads CASGLIVATTGNTIYF. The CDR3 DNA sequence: TGTGCTAGTGGTTTGATCGTCGCCACAACGGGAAACACCATATATTTT.

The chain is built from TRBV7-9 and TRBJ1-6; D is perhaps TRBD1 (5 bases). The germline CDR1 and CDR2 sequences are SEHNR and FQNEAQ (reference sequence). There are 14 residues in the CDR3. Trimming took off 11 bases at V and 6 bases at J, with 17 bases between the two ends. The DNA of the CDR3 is TGTGCCGGGGACGGGGCCTTACTTAATTCACCCCTCCACTTT. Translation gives CAGDGALLNSPLHF.

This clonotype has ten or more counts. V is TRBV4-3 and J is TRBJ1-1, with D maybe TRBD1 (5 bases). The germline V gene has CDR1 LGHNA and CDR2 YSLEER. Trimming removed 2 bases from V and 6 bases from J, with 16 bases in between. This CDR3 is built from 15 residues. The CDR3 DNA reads TGCGCCAGCAGCCAAACCGGGACCCTAGGCGCTGAAGCTTTCTTT. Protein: CASSQTGTLGAEAFF.

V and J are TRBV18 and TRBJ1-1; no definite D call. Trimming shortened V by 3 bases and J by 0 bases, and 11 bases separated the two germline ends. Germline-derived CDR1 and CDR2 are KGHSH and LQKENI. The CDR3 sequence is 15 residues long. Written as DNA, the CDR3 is TGTGCCAGCTCACCCGTGACATCCATGAACACTGAAGCTTTCTTT. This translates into CASSPVTSMNTEAFF.

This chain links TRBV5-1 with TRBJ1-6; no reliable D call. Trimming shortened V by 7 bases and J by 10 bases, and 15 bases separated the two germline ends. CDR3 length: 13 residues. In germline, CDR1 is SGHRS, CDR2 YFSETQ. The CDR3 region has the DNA TGCGCCAGCTCAGCCGCGACATTCTCACCCCTCCACTTT. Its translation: CASSAATFSPLHF.

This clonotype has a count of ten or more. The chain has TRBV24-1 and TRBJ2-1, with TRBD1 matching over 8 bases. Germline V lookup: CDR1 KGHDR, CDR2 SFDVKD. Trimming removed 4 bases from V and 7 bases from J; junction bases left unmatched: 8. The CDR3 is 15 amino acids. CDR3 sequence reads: CATSDPGQGKNEQFF. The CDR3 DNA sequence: TGTGCCACCAGTGACCCCGGACAGGGCAAGAATGAGCAGTTCTTC.

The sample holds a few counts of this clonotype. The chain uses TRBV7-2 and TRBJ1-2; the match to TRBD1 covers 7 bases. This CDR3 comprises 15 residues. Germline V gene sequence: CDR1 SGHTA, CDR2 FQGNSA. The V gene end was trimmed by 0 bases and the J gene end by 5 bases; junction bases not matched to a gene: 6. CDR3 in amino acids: CASSLAVTGRYGYTF. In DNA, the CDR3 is TGTGCCAGCAGCTTAGCCGTGACAGGGCGGTATGGCTACACCTTC.

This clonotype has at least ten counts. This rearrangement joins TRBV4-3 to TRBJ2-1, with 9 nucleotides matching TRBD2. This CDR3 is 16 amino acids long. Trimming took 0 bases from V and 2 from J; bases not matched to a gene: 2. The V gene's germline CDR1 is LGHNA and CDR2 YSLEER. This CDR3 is CASSQEGTSPYNEQFF. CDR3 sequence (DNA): TGCGCCAGCAGCCAAGAAGGGACTAGCCCCTACAATGAGCAGTTCTTC.

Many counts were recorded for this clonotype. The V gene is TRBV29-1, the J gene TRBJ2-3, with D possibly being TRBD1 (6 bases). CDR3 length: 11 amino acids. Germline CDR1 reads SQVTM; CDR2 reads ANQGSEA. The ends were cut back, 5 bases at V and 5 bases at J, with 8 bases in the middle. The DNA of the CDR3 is TGCAGCGTTCGAGGGGGAGATACGCAGTATTTT. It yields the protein CSVRGGDTQYF.

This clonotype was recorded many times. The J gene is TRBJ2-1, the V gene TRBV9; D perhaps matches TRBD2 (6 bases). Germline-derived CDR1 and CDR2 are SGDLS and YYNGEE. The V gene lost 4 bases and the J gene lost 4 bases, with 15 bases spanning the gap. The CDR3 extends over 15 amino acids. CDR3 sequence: CASSPRGAGYNEQFF. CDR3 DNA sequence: TGTGCCAGCAGCCCCCGCGGGGCGGGGTACAATGAGCAGTTCTTC.

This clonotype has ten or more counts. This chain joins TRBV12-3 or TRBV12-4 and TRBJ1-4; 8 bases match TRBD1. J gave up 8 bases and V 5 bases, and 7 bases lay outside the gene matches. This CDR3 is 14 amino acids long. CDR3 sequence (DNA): TGTGCCAGCAGTCATGGACAGGGTAGGGAAAAACTGTTTTTT. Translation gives CASSHGQGREKLFF.

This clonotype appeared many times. The DNA of the CDR3 is TGTGCCAGCAGCCACCGCGGGGGACAGGGGCGAGAGACCCAGTACTTC. Translated, it gives CASSHRGGQGRETQYF. V usage is TRBV7-2 and J usage is TRBJ2-5; 10 positions match TRBD1. Germline CDR1 and CDR2: SGHTA and FQGNSA. This CDR3 comprises 16 residues. J was trimmed by 4 bases and V by 5 bases; bases with no gene match: 10.

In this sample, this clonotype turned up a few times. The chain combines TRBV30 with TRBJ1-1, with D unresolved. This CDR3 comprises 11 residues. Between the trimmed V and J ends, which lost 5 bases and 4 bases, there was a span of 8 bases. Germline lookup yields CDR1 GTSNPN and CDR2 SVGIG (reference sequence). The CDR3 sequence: CAWGRRTEAFF. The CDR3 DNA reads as TGTGCCTGGGGACGACGCACTGAAGCTTTCTTT.

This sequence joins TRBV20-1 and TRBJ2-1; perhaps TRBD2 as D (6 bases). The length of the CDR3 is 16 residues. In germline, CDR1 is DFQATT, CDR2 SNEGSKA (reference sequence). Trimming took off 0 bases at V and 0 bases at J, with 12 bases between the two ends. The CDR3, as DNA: TGCAGTGCTAGAGAGTTGGCGGGGAGCTCCTACAATGAGCAGTTCTTC. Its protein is CSARELAGSSYNEQFF.

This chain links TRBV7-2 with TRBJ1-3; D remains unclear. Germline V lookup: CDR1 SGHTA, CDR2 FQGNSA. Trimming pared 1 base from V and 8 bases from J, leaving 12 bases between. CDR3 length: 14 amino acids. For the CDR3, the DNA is TGTGCCAGCAGCTTAGTCCTCCTGGCGGACACCATATATTTT. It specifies CASSLVLLADTIYF.

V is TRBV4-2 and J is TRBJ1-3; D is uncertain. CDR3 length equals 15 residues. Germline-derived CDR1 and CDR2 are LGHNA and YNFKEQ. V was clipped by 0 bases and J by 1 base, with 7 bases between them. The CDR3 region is CASSQDPLSGNTIYF. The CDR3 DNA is TGTGCCAGCAGCCAAGATCCCTTGTCTGGAAACACCATATATTTT.